Sequencing of this T cell receptor beta chain was carried out in a study of T cell repertoires in cytomegalovirus infection. Study background: Researchers turned to recently identified HLA-C-restricted CMV epitopes as well as well-studied HLA-B-restricted ones. Public TCR beta signatures provided an indication of both CMV infection and a matching HLA type. Study-level points and caveats: Ex vivo responses were dominated by HLA-C-restricted CMV-specific TCR beta clonotypes. Of the TCR beta families, the public ones yielded a cumulative frequency that identified carriers of CMV plus the relevant HLA.

A single record per CDR3 protein comes from TCRdb applying MiXCR to the reads. The repertoire holds about half a million distinct CDR3 sequences, around 30% seen once, with roughly 15% in the top ten. Comment on this clonotype: Its antigen remains unknown.

The sequence came from a human donor in good health (CMV status not recorded). Some clones in this sample may be carry-over from other donors' samples. This specimen was cultured PBMCs, taken from culture after CMV antigen stimulation.

The CDR3 loop is CASSPTSGMSTDTQYF. The CDR3 DNA is TGTGCCAGCAGTCCAACTAGCGGGATGAGCACAGATACGCAGTATTTT. The chain uses TRBV27 and TRBJ2-3; 10 bases map to TRBD2. The CDR3 has 16 residues. Germline-derived CDR1 and CDR2 are MNHEY and SMNVEV (reference sequence). J gave up 0 bases and V 5 bases, and 5 bases lay outside the gene matches.